This T cell receptor (beta chain) was captured by sequencing in a study of blood T cell repertoires in COVID-19 (dated by TCRdb to about 2020). With regard to the full study: Samples covering the acute and convalescent phases of COVID-19 were provided by collaborators in the United States, Italy and Spain. Subjects who had been exposed to COVID-19, were actively infected with it, or had recovered from it provided the deeply sampled blood TCRbeta repertoires that made up the dataset. The repertoires were released in a freely available public database intended as a resource for research on the immune response to SARS-CoV-2. A de-identified subject ID, COVID-19 status, age in years and sex were almost always included in the sample metadata. Samples came from the ongoing ImmuneRACE study (first 160 participants) plus 1,254 subjects from 6 global collaborators. The prospective study material was composed of cDNA or gDNA derived from T cells, B-cell-depleted T cells, or PBMCs. HLA class I and class II types, where available, came from metadata supplied by the sample provider rather than from assay-based typing. The paper's findings and limits, for the study overall: How much clinical and demographic metadata was included differed by source and by participant, and the metadata was provided uncurated.

V sheds 1 base and J sheds 2 bases, leaving 9 bases between their ends. The CDR3 runs 14 amino acids, cysteine and phenylalanine included. Only the CDR3 DNA stays, 42 bases, in frame from base 1. The germline V gene provides CDR1 SGHRS and CDR2 YFSETQ. The collaborating institutions used their own protocols to collect whole blood in K2EDTA tubes. For TCRbeta analysis, collaborators shipped samples as frozen whole blood, isolated PBMCs, or DNA extracted from either of those sample types. Regarding this clone: The antigen it binds to is not known. No clone much larger than this one lies a single base away; base qualities are absent.

TCRbeta CDR3 regions were amplified from genomic DNA by means of the immunoSEQ Assay, a bias-controlled multiplex PCR. For the original study's pipeline: The number of nucleated cells in each sample was estimated by amplification of reference gene primers within the assay. To quantify the absolute abundance of each unique TCRbeta CDR3 rearrangement, sequence reads were collapsed and filtered. For each sample, productive Simpson clonality was calculated as the square root of Simpson's diversity index across productive rearrangements. Drawn from immuneACCESS, this table holds only the in-frame rearrangements with V and J called that TCRdb kept. Clones are partly lost; checked studies trace under half to an unresolved V gene and leave the rest unexplained. The D gene and trimming were derived from the DNA, and the V and J assignments and clone size from that table. The sample table shows some 110,000 clones, and around 88% are seen once. The leading ten clones occupy over 4.5% of the sample.

The chain is made from TRBV5-1 and TRBJ2-5; the D gene is not confidently resolved. Sequencing input: peripheral blood. The TCR comes from a human donor in a cohort sampled during active COVID-19. The nucleotide sequence is given as TGCGCCAGCAGCTTGTTGATGCAGCAAGAGACCCAGTACTTC. It translates as CASSLLMQQETQYF.